One sample yielded the 13 T cell receptor beta chains listed below, sequenced in a study of blood T cell repertoires in COVID-19. Data came from immunoSEQ multiplex PCR; TCRdb stores just in-frame clones and leaves some out. The profile covers over 200,000 clones, with roughly 88% appearing a single time and around 3.6% taken by the ten largest. The material sequenced was PBMCs or T cells enriched from blood (not recorded which). These receptors all stem from a woman aged 25 to 39 who had been exposed to COVID-19.

The chain is built from TRBV2 and TRBJ1-1, with 9 bases matching TRBD1. The J segment lost 5 bases and the V segment lost 6 bases, leaving 10 bases of the junction unmatched. The CDR3 contains 15 residues. Germline V lookup: CDR1 SNHLY, CDR2 FYNNEI. The DNA of the CDR3 is TGTGCCAGCAGGGAACACAGGGGGCCAGGTACTGAAGCTTTCTTT. Its protein product is CASREHRGPGTEAFF.

The rearrangement joins TRBV9 to TRBJ2-5; 7 positions match TRBD2. V shed 6 bases, J shed 5 bases, and the junction held 13 bases outside the gene matches. The germline V gene encodes CDR1 SGDLS and CDR2 YYNGEE. The CDR3 has 15 residues. CDR3 sequence: CASKGGTGGWETQYF. In DNA form, the CDR3 reads TGTGCCAGCAAGGGAGGTACGGGAGGTTGGGAGACCCAGTACTTC.

The chain is built from TRBV19 and TRBJ2-3; 9 positions agree with TRBD2. The CDR3 is 16 residues long. Germline CDR1 reads LNHDA; CDR2 reads SQIVND (reference sequence). Unmatched junction bases numbered 10, after V lost 5 bases and J lost 4 bases. The CDR3 spells CASSARGSGRPDTQYF. The CDR3 DNA reads TGTGCCAGTAGTGCCAGGGGGAGCGGGAGGCCAGATACGCAGTATTTT.

With regard to this clone: This specimen includes other DNA sequences encoding the same CDR3. The CDR3 reads CASSLVGQGYEQYF. CDR3 bases: TGCGCCAGCAGCTTGGTGGGACAGGGTTACGAGCAGTACTTC. V gene TRBV5-1 combines with J gene TRBJ2-7; TRBD1 aligns across 9 bases. Germline CDR1 reads SGHRS; CDR2 reads YFSETQ. The CDR3 totals 14 residues. V was clipped by 0 bases and J by 4 bases; unmatched bases: 2.

This clone was seen once. In DNA, the CDR3 is TGTGCCAGCAGTTACGGGACAGGGGCGGCGGATTCACCCCTCCACTTT. It translates to CASSYGTGAADSPLHF. V and J are TRBV6-5 and TRBJ1-6; 10 bases fit TRBD1. CDR1 MNHEY and CDR2 SVGAGI come from the germline V gene. J gave up 8 bases and V 2 bases, and 6 bases lay outside the gene matches. The CDR3 spans 16 residues.

The chain combines TRBV19 with TRBJ1-6; TRBD1 matches at 7 bases. Unmatched junction bases numbered 12, after V lost 9 bases and J lost 10 bases. The length of the CDR3 is 14 residues. CDR1 is LNHDA, CDR2 SQIVND, per germline (reference sequence). The CDR3 protein is CASKHRGGGSPLHF. CDR3 DNA: TGTGCCAGCAAACACAGGGGTGGGGGGTCACCCCTCCACTTT.

This chain joins TRBV18 and TRBJ2-1; possibly TRBD2 for D (5 bases). V dropped 3 bases and J dropped 4 bases, with 19 bases sitting between them. The CDR3 covers 17 residues. Looked up from germline, CDR1 is KGHSH and CDR2 is LQKENI. The CDR3 sequence is CASSPRGLPGSYNEQFF. The CDR3 nucleotides are TGTGCCAGCTCACCTCGAGGTTTGCCGGGGTCGTACAATGAGCAGTTCTTC.

This rearrangement joins TRBV7-9 to TRBJ1-4; D is possibly TRBD1 (6 bases). This CDR3 contains 16 residues. The germline V and J ends were trimmed by 5 bases and 2 bases, with 15 bases remaining between them. Germline V lookup: CDR1 SEHNR, CDR2 FQNEAQ (reference sequence). Here the CDR3 DNA reads TGTGCCAGCAGCCTCACAGCCCAGGGGACTAATGAAAAACTGTTTTTT. The encoded protein is CASSLTAQGTNEKLFF.

On this clone itself: Within the sample, other DNA sequences also encode this same CDR3. The chain combines TRBV5-1 with TRBJ2-7, with 11 bases identical to TRBD2. In germline, CDR1 is SGHRS, CDR2 YFSETQ. The V gene end was trimmed by 4 bases and the J gene end by 2 bases; junction bases not matched to a gene: 5. The CDR3 extends over 15 amino acids. For the CDR3, the DNA is TGCGCCAGCAGCCCAGGGACTAGCGGCACCTACGAGCAGTACTTC. This translates into CASSPGTSGTYEQYF.

This chain links TRBV5-5 with TRBJ2-2, with 7 bases matching TRBD1. The V gene end was trimmed by 4 bases and the J gene end by 0 bases; junction bases not matched to a gene: 6. This CDR3 has 16 amino acids. Germline V gives CDR1 SGHKS, CDR2 YYEKEE (reference sequence). The CDR3 nucleotides read TGTGCCAGCAGCAAAACAGGGGCGTCGAACACCGGGGAGCTGTTTTTT. Protein sequence: CASSKTGASNTGELFF.

The count of this clone is one. The V gene is TRBV10-3, the J gene TRBJ1-1, with D perhaps TRBD1 (5 bases). With 2 bases removed from V and 3 bases from J, the gap between germline ends came to 13 bases. CDR1 is ENHRY and CDR2 is SYGVKD in the germline V gene. CDR3 length: 15 residues. CDR3: CAISEAGGVYTEAFF. The CDR3 nucleotides read TGTGCCATCAGTGAGGCGGGAGGGGTGTACACTGAAGCTTTCTTT.

V and J are TRBV5-1 and TRBJ2-2; 7 bases match TRBD1. This CDR3 spans 14 amino acids. Unmatched junction bases numbered 6, after V lost 6 bases and J lost 4 bases. Per the germline V gene, CDR1 is SGHRS and CDR2 is YFSETQ. The DNA of the CDR3 is TGCGCCAGCACCCCGACAGGGTCCACCGGGGAGCTGTTTTTT. This sequence encodes CASTPTGSTGELFF.

The chain recombines TRBV5-8 with TRBJ2-7, with 10 bases lining up with TRBD2. The CDR3 extends over 16 amino acids. CDR1 is SGHTS and CDR2 is YDEGEE in the germline V gene. Unmatched junction bases numbered 10, after V lost 3 bases and J lost 4 bases. CDR3 loop: CASSSEREGPWYEQYF. The CDR3 DNA follows: TGTGCCAGCAGCTCCGAGCGGGAGGGTCCGTGGTACGAGCAGTACTTC.